Listed below are T cell receptor beta chains from one sample, sequenced in a study of T cells after yellow fever vaccination. TCRdb used MiXCR to reprocess the 5' RACE reads, holding one entry per CDR3 protein. The table lists some 200,000 distinct CDR3 sequences, approximately 3.3% of them singletons. The sample consisted of CD4+ T cells sorted from PBMCs, taken 10 days after the yellow fever booster vaccination. The receptors were sampled from a man aged 18 to 30 who received the YFV17D yellow fever vaccine. CDR3s include the opening cysteine and the closing phenylalanine or tryptophan. The D gene is left open where the match is weak. A row's size may be missing; if present it is once, few, many or a size class.

J,V,D,size,DNA,CDR3
TRBJ1-5,TRBV9,NA,few,TGTGCCAGCAGCGTAGGACAGGATAGCAATCAGCCCCAGCATTTT,CASSVGQDSNQPQHF
TRBJ2-1,TRBV5-1,NA,NA,TGCGCCAGCAGCTTGGGGGAAAACAATGAGCAGTTCTTC,CASSLGENNEQFF
TRBJ2-1,TRBV25-1,TRBD2,NA,TGTGCCAGCAGTGAAGGAGCGGGGGACACCTACAATGAGCAGTTCTTC,CASSEGAGDTYNEQFF
TRBJ2-7,TRBV5-4,TRBD1,many,TGTGCCAGCAGCGGCGGACAGGGCCTCTCCTACGAGCAGTACTTC,CASSGGQGLSYEQYF
TRBJ2-1,TRBV5-4,TRBD2,many,TGTGCCAGCAGCCTGGGGGGACTAGCCGGAACCAATGAGCAGTTCTTC,CASSLGGLAGTNEQFF
TRBJ1-4,TRBV7-2,NA,NA,TGTGCCAGCAGCTTCCTGAGGGGGGCAACTAATGAAAAACTGTTTTTT,CASSFLRGATNEKLFF
TRBJ1-2,TRBV5-1,NA,few,TGCGCCAGCAGCTGGGGGCATTCGCACTATGGCTACACCTTC,CASSWGHSHYGYTF
TRBJ2-1,TRBV28,NA,few,TGTGCCAGCAGTTCATCGCCGATAGATGAGCAGTTCTTC,CASSSSPIDEQFF
TRBJ2-3,TRBV4-1,NA,many,TGCGCCAGCAATTGGGCTAGGTCTCCGTTGGCAGATACGCAGTATTTT,CASNWARSPLADTQYF
TRBJ2-2,TRBV6-2/TRBV6-3,NA,many,TGTGCCAGCACCCCACGAGGGGAAACGAACACCGGGGAGCTGTTTTTT,CASTPRGETNTGELFF
TRBJ2-1,TRBV12-3/TRBV12-4,TRBD2,many,TGTGCCAGCAGTTTCGGCCCAGCGGGGGGGAACAATGAGCAGTTCTTC,CASSFGPAGGNNEQFF
TRBJ1-4,TRBV15,NA,many,TGTGCCACCTCCCGTGCAACTAATGAAAAACTGTTTTTT,CATSRATNEKLFF
TRBJ2-7,TRBV27,NA,few,TGTGCCAGCGCCCTCGTGGGACCGAGCGAGCAGTACTTC,CASALVGPSEQYF
TRBJ2-2,TRBV5-1,TRBD2,many,TGCGCCAGCAGCACAGGACTAGCGATGAACACCGGGGAGCTGTTTTTT,CASSTGLAMNTGELFF
TRBJ2-5,TRBV5-1,NA,NA,TGCGCCAGCAGCTTGGCCAACGAGTGGGGAGAGACCCAGTACTTC,CASSLANEWGETQYF
TRBJ2-2,TRBV29-1,TRBD2,NA,TGCAGCGTTGGTAGCGGGGGGGCCGCCGGGGAGCTGTTTTTT,CSVGSGGAAGELFF
TRBJ2-2,TRBV9,NA,many,TGTGCCAGCAGCGTAGGGGACCGCGGGGAGCTGTTTTTT,CASSVGDRGELFF
TRBJ2-5,TRBV5-1,NA,many,TGCGCCAGCAGCTCCCTTGAGGGGGAGCCCCCGGACTTC,CASSSLEGEPPDF
TRBJ2-3,TRBV7-9,NA,NA,TGTGCCAGCAGCCCGGGGGCAGGCTATTTTGTGGATACGCAGTATTTT,CASSPGAGYFVDTQYF
TRBJ1-3,TRBV5-1,TRBD1,many,TGCGCCAGCAGCTTCGTCCCGGGACAGGATTTCTCTGGAAACACCATATATTTT,CASSFVPGQDFSGNTIYF
TRBJ2-5,TRBV12-2,NA,few,TGTGCAAGTCGCTTCGGGGGCCAAGAGACCCAGTACTTC,CASRFGGQETQYF
TRBJ1-4,TRBV6-6,NA,many,TGTGCCAGCAGTCAGACAGAAAAGGGGGAAAAACTGTTTTTT,CASSQTEKGEKLFF